This T cell receptor beta chain was obtained from a study of shared clonotypes between healthy human individuals. Looking at the study overall: Per donor, CD8 memory used one plate, CD8 naive used two, CD4 memory used three and CD4 naive used three.

Profiling relied on immunoSEQ multiplex PCR, and the TCRdb table lists in-frame clones only, not all of them. The sample includes 2 million to 2.5 million clones, under 95% seen only once; the top ten take more than 0.35%. The germline V gene encodes CDR1 MDHEN and CDR2 SYDVKM. The CDR3 contains 15 residues. The J segment lost 4 bases and the V segment lost 2 bases, leaving 2 bases of the junction unmatched. J is TRBJ1-2 and V is TRBV28; the match to TRBD1 covers 12 bases. The receptor's source is a man between 18 and 35 years old in good health. Some clones in this sample may be carry-over from other donors' samples. The sample comprised naive CD4+ T cells from PBMCs. Subset denoted: CD45RA+ positively selected. CDR3 coding DNA: TGTGCCAGCAGTTTAGGGACAGGGGGCAGCTATGGCTACACCTTC. This gives the protein CASSLGTGGSYGYTF.